Listed below are T cell receptor beta chains from one sample, sequenced in a study of preoperative IRX-2 immunotherapy in early breast cancer. Sequencing used immunoSEQ multiplex PCR; TCRdb keeps in-frame clones, though not all of them. Altogether roughly 5,600 clones are present, roughly 70% being singletons, with the ten largest covering 13% to 15%. This material consisted of tumor tissue, taken before IRX-2 immunotherapy. These receptors came from a human donor with breast cancer. The conserved cysteine and the conserved F or W are not part of the CDR3 here. Clone size is stated in some rows and not others, as once, few, many or a class when expanded.

CDR3aa,j_gene,abundance,v_gene
ASSLGQSGGLF,TRBJ1-4,-,TRBV21-1
ASSLGVSGTEAF,TRBJ1-1,-,TRBV11-3
ASSLVSDNRNTIY,TRBJ1-3,-,TRBV5-1
ASSAQGTGANVLT,TRBJ2-6,-,TRBV19
ASRHRGDTGELF,TRBJ2-2,-,TRBV6-8
AAQWAGRNEQF,TRBJ2-1,-,TRBV6-8
ASSAYGTASYEQY,TRBJ2-7,-,TRBV11-3
ASSLEGLGDSYEQY,TRBJ2-7,medium-sized,TRBV11-3
ASSLWMQKDTDTQY,TRBJ2-3,-,TRBV28
ASSNHQGPNEQY,TRBJ2-7,-,TRBV11-3
ASTMTTLNYNEQF,TRBJ2-1,-,TRBV11-3
ASSLARHNTGELF,TRBJ2-2,-,TRBV28
ATSRDQREGRAKNIQY,TRBJ2-4,few,TRBV15
ASSPLRDTGELF,TRBJ2-2,-,TRBV28
ASIRGGATNEKLF,TRBJ1-4,-,TRBV6-8
ASSSPGAREQY,TRBJ2-7,-,TRBV28
ASRNSPTGGSAKNIQY,TRBJ2-4,-,TRBV11-3
SVVRDLQETQY,TRBJ2-5,-,TRBV29-1
ASSSIEGAGEKLF,TRBJ1-4,-,TRBV11-3
ASSSQGIGTWAQY,TRBJ2-5,-,TRBV28
ASTRTGAAGFSGNTIY,TRBJ1-3,-,TRBV6-8
ASSLDLNSGNTIY,TRBJ1-3,medium-sized,TRBV5-1